This TCR beta chain was identified during a study of TIL therapy for anti-PD-1-resistant metastatic lung cancer. The wider study: Patients had a median age of approximately 57 years (range 38-75). Most patients had lung adenocarcinoma; four tumors were EGFR-mutant, two ALK-rearranged; half smoked currently or formerly. Whole-study results and caveats: TIL cultures after expansion showed higher clonality and lower diversity than baseline tumor (median around 5.9% vs 31%).

After removal of 5 bases from V and 16 bases from J, the junction contained 17 bases not matched to a gene. Germline assignment: CDR1 GTSNPN and CDR2 SVGIG (reference sequence). CDR3 length: 13 amino acids. Sequencing used immunoSEQ v3. The method was immunoSEQ multiplex PCR; TCRdb's version includes in-frame clones alone and lacks a portion of them. The sample has about 26,000 clones; approximately 63% are singletons. The time point denotes: pre-treatment sample, taken before nivolumab and TIL therapy. The tumor samples were excised metastases, mostly pleural nodules or supraclavicular lymph nodes. Patients were adults with stage 4 NSCLC. This clone has only one observation. Its matching antigen is unknown.

This TCR derives from a woman aged 30 to 85 with non-small cell lung cancer. This specimen consisted of tumor tissue, obtained at baseline. This chain joins TRBV30 and TRBJ2-4, with 7 nucleotides matching TRBD2. The CDR3 sequence: CAWGLSGREKIYF. In DNA, the CDR3 is TGTGCCTGGGGGCTATCGGGGCGGGAGAAGATTTACTTC.